This is a list of T cell receptor beta chains from one sample in a study of blood T cell repertoires in COVID-19. Assay used: immunoSEQ multiplex PCR; TCRdb lists only in-frame clones, some missing. The repertoire has about 190,000 clones, less than 90% of them found once; the top ten carry 2.1%. The sequenced sample was peripheral blood. Receptors originate from a man between 65 and 80 years old with active or convalescent COVID-19. Both conserved end residues are part of each CDR3. The D gene is left open where the match is weak. Not every row has a clone size; where given, it reads once, few, many or a size class.

clone_size: NA; d_call: TRBD2; j_call: TRBJ2-1; v_call: TRBV7-2; cdr3_nt: TGTGCCAGCAGCCTCTGGGCCTTAGCGGGAGGGCCCCATGAGCAGTTCTTC; cdr3_aa: CASSLWALAGGPHEQFF
clone_size: NA; d_call: NA; j_call: TRBJ1-2; v_call: TRBV10-3; cdr3_nt: TGTGCCATCAGTGAGTCCGCGAGTGGCTACACCTTC; cdr3_aa: CAISESASGYTF
clone_size: NA; d_call: NA; j_call: TRBJ2-1; v_call: TRBV10-3; cdr3_nt: TGTGCCATCAGAGCCGGGACGGCGGGGAATGAGCAGTTCTTC; cdr3_aa: CAIRAGTAGNEQFF
clone_size: NA; d_call: NA; j_call: TRBJ1-2; v_call: TRBV10-3; cdr3_nt: TGTGCCATCAGTGAAGGAGGAGACAACTATGGCTACACCTTC; cdr3_aa: CAISEGGDNYGYTF
clone_size: NA; d_call: NA; j_call: TRBJ2-7; v_call: TRBV7-2; cdr3_nt: TGTGCCAGCAGCTTAGACCCCCGGAGGGAGCAGTACTTC; cdr3_aa: CASSLDPRREQYF
clone_size: NA; d_call: NA; j_call: TRBJ2-3; v_call: TRBV15; cdr3_nt: TGTGCCACCAGGTGGTCGGGGGGCACAGATACGCAGTATTTT; cdr3_aa: CATRWSGGTDTQYF
clone_size: NA; d_call: NA; j_call: TRBJ2-3; v_call: TRBV2; cdr3_nt: TGTGCCAGCAGTGAAACCCCGGTGGATACGCAGTATTTT; cdr3_aa: CASSETPVDTQYF
clone_size: NA; d_call: TRBD1; j_call: TRBJ2-7; v_call: TRBV5-1; cdr3_nt: TGCGCCAGCAGCTTGAAGGGGCTCACTGGACAGGGGTACTACGAGCAGTACTTC; cdr3_aa: CASSLKGLTGQGYYEQYF
clone_size: NA; d_call: NA; j_call: TRBJ2-2; v_call: TRBV2; cdr3_nt: TGTGCCAGCAGTGAAAGGGGGGGACGGAGGACCGGGGAGCTGTTTTTT; cdr3_aa: CASSERGGRRTGELFF
clone_size: NA; d_call: TRBD1; j_call: TRBJ2-5; v_call: TRBV6-5; cdr3_nt: TGTGCCAGCAGTTCCGGGACAGCCCAAGAGACCCAGTACTTC; cdr3_aa: CASSSGTAQETQYF
clone_size: NA; d_call: NA; j_call: TRBJ2-4; v_call: TRBV3-1/TRBV3-2; cdr3_nt: TGTGCCAGCAGCCGGAACCGCGGGGCACTAGCCAAAAACATTCAGTACTTC; cdr3_aa: CASSRNRGALAKNIQYF
clone_size: NA; d_call: NA; j_call: TRBJ2-7; v_call: TRBV7-8; cdr3_nt: TGTGCCAGCACCCTGGGGGGGGGCGGCTCTTACTGGTACGAGCAGTACTTC; cdr3_aa: CASTLGGGGSYWYEQYF
clone_size: NA; d_call: NA; j_call: TRBJ2-3; v_call: TRBV2; cdr3_nt: TGTGCCAGCAGACCCGGGACTGGTACAGATACGCAGTATTTT; cdr3_aa: CASRPGTGTDTQYF
clone_size: once; d_call: NA; j_call: TRBJ1-6; v_call: TRBV6-1; cdr3_nt: TGTGCCAGCTGTGGAAGGTCGGAGGCACCCCTCCACTTT; cdr3_aa: CASCGRSEAPLHF
clone_size: NA; d_call: TRBD1; j_call: TRBJ2-3; v_call: TRBV6-1; cdr3_nt: TGTGCCAGCAGTGTAACGCGCCACGGACAGGACACAGATACGCAGTATTTT; cdr3_aa: CASSVTRHGQDTDTQYF
clone_size: NA; d_call: NA; j_call: TRBJ2-5; v_call: TRBV11-2; cdr3_nt: TGTGCCAGCAGCTTCTCATTCAGGCGCAGGGGATTTGGTTTGGAGACCCAGTACTTC; cdr3_aa: CASSFSFRRRGFGLETQYF
clone_size: NA; d_call: NA; j_call: TRBJ2-2; v_call: TRBV18; cdr3_nt: TGTGCCAGCTCGATTGGGAACCCGAGGGTTTCCGGGGAGCTGTTTTTT; cdr3_aa: CASSIGNPRVSGELFF
clone_size: NA; d_call: NA; j_call: TRBJ1-3; v_call: TRBV9; cdr3_nt: TGTGCCAGCAGCGTAGCGGGGTCCGACGGAAACACCATATATTTT; cdr3_aa: CASSVAGSDGNTIYF
clone_size: NA; d_call: NA; j_call: TRBJ2-6; v_call: TRBV3-1/TRBV3-2; cdr3_nt: TGTGCCAGCAGCCACAGCTCTGGGGCCAACGTCCTGACTTTC; cdr3_aa: CASSHSSGANVLTF
clone_size: many; d_call: TRBD1; j_call: TRBJ2-7; v_call: TRBV27; cdr3_nt: TGTGCCAGCAGTTTGTTGGGACAGGGAAGGTTGTACTTC; cdr3_aa: CASSLLGQGRLYF
clone_size: NA; d_call: TRBD2; j_call: TRBJ2-5; v_call: TRBV6-2/TRBV6-3; cdr3_nt: TGTGCCAGCAGTTACTCTCTTCGGCGGGAGCAGTACTTC; cdr3_aa: CASSYSLRREQYF
clone_size: NA; d_call: TRBD1; j_call: TRBJ1-2; v_call: TRBV20-1; cdr3_nt: TGCAGTGCTAGTGGGACAGAAGATGGCTACACCTTC; cdr3_aa: CSASGTEDGYTF